This TCR beta chain was sequenced during a study of cytomegalovirus exposure and HLA in healthy donors. Study-level points and caveats: According to an earlier analysis, most TCR beta V segments yielded productive rearrangements about 90% or about 30% of the time. It was 160 or so TCR beta chains that were listed as cytomegalovirus-associated.

PCR primers comprised 60 Vbeta and 13 Jbeta primers. Repertoires were generated with immunoSEQ multiplex PCR, while TCRdb's copy carries only in-frame clones and drops some. The sample holds 30,000 to 40,000 clones, about 72% seen once. This clone was seen only a few times. Its antigen is not identified. This CDR3 is built from 16 residues. The V gene's germline CDR1 is MGHRA and CDR2 YSYEKL. The V gene lost 2 bases and the J gene lost 3 bases, with 14 bases spanning the gap. Sequenced material: PBMCs. The gene calls are TRBV4-1 and TRBJ2-1, with unresolved D. The source is a man aged 25-45 years in good health and CMV-seronegative. The CDR3: CASSQYSDRSYNEQFF. The CDR3 DNA sequence: TGCGCCAGCAGCCAATATTCTGATAGGAGCTACAATGAGCAGTTCTTC.